These 5 T cell receptor beta chains originate from one sample sequenced in a study. TCRdb independently ran MiXCR on the 5' RACE reads; one entry per CDR3 protein. The data show around 44,000 distinct CDR3 sequences, 25% to 35% seen once. The sample comprised tumor-infiltrating memory CD4+ T cells sorted from the breast tumor. The subset here: memory CD4+ T cells, CD4+CD45RO+CD25-. The receptors were sampled from a female donor with breast cancer.

J is TRBJ1-5 and V is TRBV7-6, with TRBD1 identical over 8 bases. J was trimmed by 5 bases and V by 1 base; bases with no gene match: 4. The CDR3 is made up of 15 amino acids. Germline V gives CDR1 SGHVS, CDR2 FNYEAQ. The CDR3 DNA reads TGTGCCAGCAGCTTAGAGGCCAGGGGGCATCAGCCCCAGCATTTT. This encodes CASSLEARGHQPQHF.

The chain couples TRBV24-1 to TRBJ2-7; D is undetermined. CDR3 length equals 14 residues. Per germline, CDR1 KGHDR and CDR2 SFDVKD. With 2 bases removed from V and 6 bases from J, the gap between germline ends came to 13 bases. The CDR3 reads CATSDSVPLSEQYF. The CDR3 bases are TGTGCCACCAGTGATTCGGTTCCGTTGAGCGAGCAGTACTTC.

The table lists this clonotype with a few counts. This chain connects TRBV4-2 to TRBJ2-5; D uncertain. V dropped 0 bases and J dropped 4 bases, with 12 bases sitting between them. CDR3 length: 15 residues. Per germline, CDR1 LGHNA and CDR2 YNFKEQ. This CDR3 is CASSQDLVTRETQYF. The DNA of the CDR3 is TGTGCCAGCAGCCAAGACCTAGTAACGAGAGAGACCCAGTACTTC.

The gene calls are TRBV6-2 or TRBV6-3 and TRBJ2-2; D gene ambiguous. The CDR3 has 10 amino acids. Deletions cut 7 bases from V and 7 bases from J, with 4 bases between. Germline CDR1 and CDR2: MNHEY and SVGEGT. The CDR3 protein is CASTGGELFF. The CDR3 coding sequence is TGTGCCAGCACCGGCGGGGAGCTGTTTTTT.

CDR3 sequence: CASSFRGATYEQYF. For the CDR3, the DNA is TGTGCCAGCAGTTTTCGGGGGGCAACCTACGAGCAGTACTTC. This rearrangement joins TRBV27 to TRBJ2-7; TRBD2 is a possible D gene (7 bases). Germline V lookup: CDR1 MNHEY, CDR2 SMNVEV (reference sequence). The CDR3 extends over 14 amino acids. The ends were cut back, 3 bases at V and 2 bases at J, with 11 bases in the middle.